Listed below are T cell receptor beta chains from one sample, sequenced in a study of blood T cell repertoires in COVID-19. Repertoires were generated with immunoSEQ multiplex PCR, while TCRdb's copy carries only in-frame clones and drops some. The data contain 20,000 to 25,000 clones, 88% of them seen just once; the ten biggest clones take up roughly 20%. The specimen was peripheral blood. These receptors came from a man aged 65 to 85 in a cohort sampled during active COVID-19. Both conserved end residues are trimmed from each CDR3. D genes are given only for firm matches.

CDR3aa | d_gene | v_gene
ASRRTTSGNTIY | . | TRBV6-5
ASSIREGRYNEQF | TRBD2 | TRBV27
ATSDGIGRTGELF | . | TRBV24-1
ASSPRGGETQY | . | TRBV18
ASSQGRQGILLAKNIQY | . | TRBV3-1/TRBV3-2
ASSQEEGTEAF | . | TRBV4-1
ASEKDRGTYGYT | TRBD1 | TRBV19
ASSVSGTGWGGRAGNEQF | . | TRBV9
ASSSDGGGFADTQY | . | TRBV9
AISPSGGSSGNTIY | . | TRBV10-3
ASSSQGTQY | . | TRBV5-4
ASSPGQATPYGYT | TRBD1 | TRBV7-9
ASNDRVGGYT | TRBD1 | TRBV25-1
ASRSGGGKY | . | TRBV12-2
ASSRRAGGSTDTQY | TRBD2 | TRBV5-6
ASSLGLSGVVQETQY | . | TRBV5-1
ASSFRMNTEAF | . | TRBV2
ASSARGGAQETQY | TRBD2 | TRBV7-6
ASSQDIEQY | . | TRBV14
ATSRVKDRVGNIQY | TRBD1 | TRBV15
ASRTTGGGGNEQF | TRBD1 | TRBV6-5
ASSGAGGDVRGYT | TRBD1 | TRBV2
ASSRPGDRQNTEAF | TRBD1 | TRBV19
ASSLPAGSNYEQY | . | TRBV28
ASTLLAGGGYYNEQF | TRBD2 | TRBV2
ASSVGAAPLETQY | . | TRBV9
ASSLGQGLYNEQF | TRBD1 | TRBV6-5
ASSQAWAENEQF | . | TRBV4-3
ASSLGRGGVTYEQY | TRBD2 | TRBV5-4
SALQGDTQY | TRBD1 | TRBV20-1
ASSGGPGIDEQY | . | TRBV25-1
ASRLWGAYEQY | . | TRBV5-6
ASSTGQSTNEKLF | TRBD1 | TRBV18
ASSLEYVPGRPEAF | . | TRBV7-2
ASNPWRQTNTEAF | . | TRBV7-9
ASSAGLAGDEQF | . | TRBV27
ASILESPNEAF | . | TRBV6-6
ASSATANQPQH | . | TRBV25-1
ASRQNFEAF | . | TRBV28